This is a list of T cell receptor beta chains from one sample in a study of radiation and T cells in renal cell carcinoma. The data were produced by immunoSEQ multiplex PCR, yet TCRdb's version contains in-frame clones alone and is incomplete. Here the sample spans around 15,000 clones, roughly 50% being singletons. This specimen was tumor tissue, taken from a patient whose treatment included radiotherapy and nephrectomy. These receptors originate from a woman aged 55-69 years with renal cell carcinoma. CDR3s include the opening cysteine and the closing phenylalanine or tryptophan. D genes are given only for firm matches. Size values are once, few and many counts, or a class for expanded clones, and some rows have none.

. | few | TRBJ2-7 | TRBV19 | CASSISGASSYEQYF
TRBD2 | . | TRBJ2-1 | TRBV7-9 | CASSSRGGVAEQFF
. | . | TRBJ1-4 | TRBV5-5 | CASSFHRSATNEKLFF
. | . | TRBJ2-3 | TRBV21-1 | CASSNLGTYRTDTQYF
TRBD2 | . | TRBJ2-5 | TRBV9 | CASSPGLGYPQETQYF
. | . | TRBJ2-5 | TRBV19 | CASSTQRRGSPETQYF
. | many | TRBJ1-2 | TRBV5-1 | CASSLTATQGNYGYTF
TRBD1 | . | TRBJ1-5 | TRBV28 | CASSPDRGLLSNQPQHF
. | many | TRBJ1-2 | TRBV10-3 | CAIRADLNYGYTF
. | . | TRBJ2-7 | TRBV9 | CASSVLSDNEQYF
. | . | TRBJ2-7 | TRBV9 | CASSVDGQGGEQYF
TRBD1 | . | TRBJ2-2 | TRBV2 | CASIWRPGQGNTGELFF
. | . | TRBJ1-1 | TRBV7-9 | CASSFEGSHTEAFF
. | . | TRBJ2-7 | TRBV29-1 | CSVSESSYEQYF
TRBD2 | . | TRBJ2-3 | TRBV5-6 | CASSLGLAATDTQYF
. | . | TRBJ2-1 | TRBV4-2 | CASSQATGSGEQFF
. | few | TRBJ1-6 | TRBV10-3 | CAISDGWGDSPLHF
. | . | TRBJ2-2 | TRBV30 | CAWRRDMNTGELFF
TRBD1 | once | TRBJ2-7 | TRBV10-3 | CAISESGQGYREQYF
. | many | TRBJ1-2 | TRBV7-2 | CASSLGSGYTF
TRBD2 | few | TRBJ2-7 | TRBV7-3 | CASSLMAGGPYEQYF
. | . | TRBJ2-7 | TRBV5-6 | CASSLAYEQYF
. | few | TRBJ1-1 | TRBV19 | CASSIRANTEAFF
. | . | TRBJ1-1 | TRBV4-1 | CASSQELPRNTEAFF
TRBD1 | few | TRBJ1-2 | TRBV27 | CASSPGGRNYGYTF
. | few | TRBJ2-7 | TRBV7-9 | CASSITTAQYF
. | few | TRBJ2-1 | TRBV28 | CASLMGNHNEQFF
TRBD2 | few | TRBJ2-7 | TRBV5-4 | CASSVMTSGLYEQYF
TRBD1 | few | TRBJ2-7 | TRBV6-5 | CASSLGQGFYEQYF
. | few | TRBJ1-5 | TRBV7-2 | CASSLHDSFNQPQHF
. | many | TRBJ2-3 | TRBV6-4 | CASSGGTDTQYF
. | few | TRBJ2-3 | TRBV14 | CASSSRTFNGLDTQYF
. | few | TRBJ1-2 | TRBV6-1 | CASSDSWFVGGYGYTF
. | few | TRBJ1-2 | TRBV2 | CASSDPNGGYTF
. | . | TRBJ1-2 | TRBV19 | CASRHTGPLNYGYTF
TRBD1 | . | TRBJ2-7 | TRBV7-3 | CASSPRDRPSYEQYF
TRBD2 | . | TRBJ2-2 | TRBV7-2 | CASLGLAGPQGGELFF
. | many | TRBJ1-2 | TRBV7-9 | CASKDGLEYGYTF
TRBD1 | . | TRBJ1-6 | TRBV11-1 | CASSFHRDRRVYNSPLHF
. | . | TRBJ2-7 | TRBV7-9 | CASSFPGSRYEQYF
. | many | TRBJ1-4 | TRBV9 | CASSQGGGVATNEKLFF
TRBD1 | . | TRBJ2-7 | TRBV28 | CASTTAGQGSYEQYF
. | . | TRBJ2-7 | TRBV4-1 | CASSQEGDSLYEQYF
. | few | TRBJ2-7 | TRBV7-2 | CASSFRSGLDEQYF
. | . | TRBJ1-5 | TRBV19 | CASRGRAGNQPQHF
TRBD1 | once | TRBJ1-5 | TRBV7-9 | CASSPRQGRNQPQHF